Listed below are T cell receptor beta chains from one sample, sequenced in a study of response to subunit inactivated influenza vaccine. Each CDR3 protein is one row after TCRdb ran MiXCR on the RT-PCR reads. The sample lists around 580,000 distinct CDR3 sequences, 14% occurring once. The specimen was PBMCs from blood, collected 12 days after vaccination. These receptors were collected from a man in his forties or fifties who received an inactivated influenza vaccine. CDR3s include the opening cysteine and the closing phenylalanine or tryptophan. Size is omitted from some rows. Given values are once, few, many or a class for expanded clones.

clone_size: many
j_call: TRBJ1-2
v_call: TRBV7-8
cdr3_aa: CASSSGTGNYGYTF

clone_size: .
j_call: TRBJ1-5
v_call: TRBV6-5
cdr3_aa: CASSYSSTHQPQHF

clone_size: .
j_call: TRBJ2-5
v_call: TRBV7-2
cdr3_aa: CASRGVAGYLQETQYF

clone_size: few
j_call: TRBJ1-1
v_call: TRBV5-1
cdr3_aa: CASSFGTEQAFF

clone_size: .
j_call: TRBJ2-1
v_call: TRBV9
cdr3_aa: CASSVRQGTGNNEQFF

clone_size: .
j_call: TRBJ2-1
v_call: TRBV5-5
cdr3_aa: CASSLEIYNEQFF

clone_size: .
j_call: TRBJ2-7
v_call: TRBV9
cdr3_aa: CASSRTGWGEQYF

clone_size: many
j_call: TRBJ2-2
v_call: TRBV12-3/TRBV12-4
cdr3_aa: CASSPIGKTGELFF

clone_size: few
j_call: TRBJ2-1
v_call: TRBV12-3/TRBV12-4
cdr3_aa: CASSLEGASMRSYNEQFF

clone_size: few
j_call: TRBJ1-1
v_call: TRBV6-5
cdr3_aa: CATSRGRAEAFF

clone_size: few
j_call: TRBJ1-5
v_call: TRBV20-1
cdr3_aa: CSARGQVGQPQHF

clone_size: .
j_call: TRBJ2-1
v_call: TRBV29-1
cdr3_aa: CSVVSTLENEQFF

clone_size: .
j_call: TRBJ2-3
v_call: TRBV7-2
cdr3_aa: CASSLAAGGWGTDTQYF

clone_size: many
j_call: TRBJ1-1
v_call: TRBV15
cdr3_aa: CATSRVAGTPGVAFF